This T cell receptor (beta chain) derives from a study of early T cells in non-severe SARS-CoV-2 infection. Trimming took 8 bases from V and 2 from J, leaving 15 bases between them. The CDR3 length is 14 residues. From germline, CDR1 is MNHEY and CDR2 SMNVEV (reference sequence). MiXCR was run by TCRdb on the 5' RACE reads, yielding one entry per CDR3 protein. The sample contains 80,000 to 95,000 distinct CDR3 sequences, roughly an eighth of which appear only once. The receptor's source is an adult who was a healthcare worker with PCR-confirmed SARS-CoV-2 infection or an uninfected control (not recorded which). The chain links TRBV27 to TRBJ1-1; possible D gene TRBD1, 5 bases. Sequencing was performed on whole blood. CDR3 region: CASAIGTDNTEAFF. The CDR3 DNA reads as TGTGCCAGCGCCATAGGGACCGATAACACTGAAGCTTTCTTT.